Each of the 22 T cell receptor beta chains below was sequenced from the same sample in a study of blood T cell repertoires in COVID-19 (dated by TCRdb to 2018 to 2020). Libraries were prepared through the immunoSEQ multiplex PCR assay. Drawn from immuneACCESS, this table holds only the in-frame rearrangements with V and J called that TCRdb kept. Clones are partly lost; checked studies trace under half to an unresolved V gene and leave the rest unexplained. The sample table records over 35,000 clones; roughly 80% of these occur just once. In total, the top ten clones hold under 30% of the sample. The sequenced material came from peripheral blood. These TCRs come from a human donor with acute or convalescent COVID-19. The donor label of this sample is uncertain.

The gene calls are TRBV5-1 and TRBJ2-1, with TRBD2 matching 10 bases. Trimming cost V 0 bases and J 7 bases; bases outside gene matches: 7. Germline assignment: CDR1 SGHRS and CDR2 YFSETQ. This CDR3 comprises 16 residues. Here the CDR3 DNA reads TGCGCCAGCAGCTTGGGATTAGCGGGAGGTGGGAATGAGCAGTTCTTC. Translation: CASSLGLAGGGNEQFF.

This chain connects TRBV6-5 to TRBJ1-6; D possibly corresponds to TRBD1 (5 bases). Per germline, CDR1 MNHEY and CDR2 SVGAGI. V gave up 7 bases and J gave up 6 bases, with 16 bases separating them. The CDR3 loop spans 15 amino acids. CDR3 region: CASTEIGRANSPLHF. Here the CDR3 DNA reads TGTGCCAGCACCGAAATAGGCAGGGCTAATTCACCCCTCCACTTT.

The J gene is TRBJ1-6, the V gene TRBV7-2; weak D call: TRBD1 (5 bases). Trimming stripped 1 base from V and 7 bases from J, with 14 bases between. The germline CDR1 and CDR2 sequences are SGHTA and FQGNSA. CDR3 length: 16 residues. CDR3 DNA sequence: TGTGCCAGCAGCTTAGGGGTGGGACTCGGAAATTCACCCCTCCACTTT. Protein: CASSLGVGLGNSPLHF.

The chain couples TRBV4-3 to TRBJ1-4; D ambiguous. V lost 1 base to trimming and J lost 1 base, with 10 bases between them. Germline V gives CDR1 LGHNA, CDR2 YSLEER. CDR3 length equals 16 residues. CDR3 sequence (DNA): TGCGCCAGCAGCCAAGGTATGGGGAGAACTAATGAAAAACTGTTTTTT. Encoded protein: CASSQGMGRTNEKLFF.

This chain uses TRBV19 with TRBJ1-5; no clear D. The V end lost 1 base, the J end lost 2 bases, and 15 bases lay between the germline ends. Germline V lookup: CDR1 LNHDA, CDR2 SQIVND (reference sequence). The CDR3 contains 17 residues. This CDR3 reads CASSIAPRGFRNQPQHF. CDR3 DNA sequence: TGTGCCAGTAGTATAGCCCCACGAGGGTTTCGCAATCAGCCCCAGCATTTT.

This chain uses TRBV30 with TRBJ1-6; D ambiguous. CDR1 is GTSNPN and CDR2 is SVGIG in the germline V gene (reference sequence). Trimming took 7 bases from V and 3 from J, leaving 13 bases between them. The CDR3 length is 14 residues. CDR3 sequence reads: CAYRVKVYNSPLHF. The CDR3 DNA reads TGTGCCTACCGGGTCAAAGTCTATAATTCACCCCTCCACTTT.

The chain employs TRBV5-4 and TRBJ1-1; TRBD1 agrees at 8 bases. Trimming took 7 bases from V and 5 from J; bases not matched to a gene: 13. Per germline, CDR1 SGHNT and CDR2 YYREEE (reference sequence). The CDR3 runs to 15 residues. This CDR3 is CASAMRDRGRTEAFF. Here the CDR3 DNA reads TGTGCCAGCGCCATGAGAGACAGGGGAAGAACTGAAGCTTTCTTT.

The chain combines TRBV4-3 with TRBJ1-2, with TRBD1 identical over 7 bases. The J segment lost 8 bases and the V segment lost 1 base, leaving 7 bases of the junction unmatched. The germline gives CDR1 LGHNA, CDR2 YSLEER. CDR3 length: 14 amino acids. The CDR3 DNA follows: TGCGCCAGCAGCCAAGGAAGACAGGGAAGCGGCTACACCTTC. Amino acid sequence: CASSQGRQGSGYTF.

CDR3 amino acids: CASSPYVGGNSPLHF. The CDR3 DNA follows: TGTGCCAGCAGCCCTTACGTAGGGGGCAATTCACCCCTCCACTTT. The rearrangement links TRBV7-8 to TRBJ1-6; 7 positions match TRBD1. This CDR3 comprises 15 residues. The V gene's germline CDR1 is SGHVS and CDR2 FQNEAQ. The V segment lost 5 bases and the J segment 7 bases; nucleotides outside the gene matches: 8.

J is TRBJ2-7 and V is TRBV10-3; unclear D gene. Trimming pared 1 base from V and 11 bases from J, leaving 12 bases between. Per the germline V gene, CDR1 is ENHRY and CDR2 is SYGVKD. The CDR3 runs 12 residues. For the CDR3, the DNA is TGTGCCATCAGTGAGTACCGAACTTCGGAGTACTTC. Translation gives CAISEYRTSEYF.

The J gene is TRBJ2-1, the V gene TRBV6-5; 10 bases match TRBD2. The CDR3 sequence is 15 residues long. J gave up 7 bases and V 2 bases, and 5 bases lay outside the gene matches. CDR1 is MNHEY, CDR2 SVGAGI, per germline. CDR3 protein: CASSYGGLAINEQFF. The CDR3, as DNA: TGTGCCAGCAGTTACGGGGGACTAGCGATAAATGAGCAGTTCTTC.

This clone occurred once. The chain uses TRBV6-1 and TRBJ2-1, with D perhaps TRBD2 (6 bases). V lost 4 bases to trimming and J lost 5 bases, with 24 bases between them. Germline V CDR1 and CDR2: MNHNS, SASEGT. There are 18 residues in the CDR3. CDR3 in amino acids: CASSGNRGSGQINNEQFF. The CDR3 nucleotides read TGTGCCAGCAGTGGCAACCGGGGAAGCGGGCAGATTAACAATGAGCAGTTCTTC.

The CDR3 region is CASSPIAPGGDTQYF. CDR3 nucleotides: TGTGCCAGCAGCCCCATAGCGCCTGGGGGGGATACGCAGTATTTT. This chain joins TRBV3-1 (or the pseudogene TRBV3-2) and TRBJ2-3, with a possible D match to TRBD2 (6 bases). The germline V and J ends were trimmed by 4 bases and 6 bases, with 17 bases remaining between them. CDR3 length equals 15 residues. CDR1 is LGHDT and CDR2 is YNNKEL in the germline V gene (reference sequence).

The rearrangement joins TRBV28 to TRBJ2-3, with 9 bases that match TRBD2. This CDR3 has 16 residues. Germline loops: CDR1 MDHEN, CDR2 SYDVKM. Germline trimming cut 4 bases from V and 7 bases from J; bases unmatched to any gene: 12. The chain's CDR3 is CASSSLLAGGRNTQYF. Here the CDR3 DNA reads TGTGCCAGCAGTTCCCTCTTGGCGGGGGGGCGTAATACGCAGTATTTT. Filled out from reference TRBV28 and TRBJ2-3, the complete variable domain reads DVKVTQSSRYLVKRTGEKVFLECVQDMDHENMFWYRQDPGLGLRLIYFSYDVKMKEKGDIPEGYSVSREKKERFSLILESASTNQTSMYLCASSSLLAGGRNTQYFGPGTRLTVL.

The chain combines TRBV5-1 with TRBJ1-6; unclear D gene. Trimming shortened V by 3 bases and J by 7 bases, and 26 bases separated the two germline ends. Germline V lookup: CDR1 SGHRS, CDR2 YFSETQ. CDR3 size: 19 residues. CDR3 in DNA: TGCGCCAGCAGCTGGGTCCCCACTATAGGCAGAACGAGCAATTCACCCCTCCACTTT. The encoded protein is CASSWVPTIGRTSNSPLHF.

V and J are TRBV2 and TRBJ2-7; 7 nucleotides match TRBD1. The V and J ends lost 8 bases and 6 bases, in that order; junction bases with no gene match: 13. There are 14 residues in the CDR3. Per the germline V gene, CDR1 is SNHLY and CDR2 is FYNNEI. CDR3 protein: CASLRDSNSFEQYF. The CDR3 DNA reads TGTGCCAGCTTAAGGGACAGCAATTCTTTCGAGCAGTACTTC. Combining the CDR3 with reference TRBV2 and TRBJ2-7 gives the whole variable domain EPEVTQTPSHQVTQMGQEVILRCVPISNHLYFYWYRQILGQKVEFLVSFYNNEISEKSEIFDDQFSVERPDGSNFTLKIRSTKLEDSAMYFCASLRDSNSFEQYFGPGTRLTVT.

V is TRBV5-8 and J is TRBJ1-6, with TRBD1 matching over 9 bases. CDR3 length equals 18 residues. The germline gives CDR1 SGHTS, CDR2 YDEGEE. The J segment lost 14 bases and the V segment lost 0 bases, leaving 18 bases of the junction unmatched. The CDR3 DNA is TGTGCCAGCAGCTTGGCCATAACCCGGGACAGGGTGAATTTGGCCCTCCACTTT. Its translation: CASSLAITRDRVNLALHF.

In DNA, the CDR3 is TGTGCCTGGATGCAGGGGGCAGGAGGCTACACCTTC. Protein sequence: CAWMQGAGGYTF. The chain carries TRBV30 and TRBJ1-2, with 8 bases matching TRBD1. The CDR3 sequence is 12 residues long. The germline gives CDR1 GTSNPN, CDR2 SVGIG (reference sequence). Germline trimming cut 4 bases from V and 8 bases from J; bases unmatched to any gene: 6.

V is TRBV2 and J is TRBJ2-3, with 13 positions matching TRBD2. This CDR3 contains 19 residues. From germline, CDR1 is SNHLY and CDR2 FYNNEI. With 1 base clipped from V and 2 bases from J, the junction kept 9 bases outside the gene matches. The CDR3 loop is CASSEEPGLAGPSTDTQYF. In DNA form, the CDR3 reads TGTGCCAGCAGTGAAGAGCCGGGACTAGCGGGGCCCTCCACAGATACGCAGTATTTT.

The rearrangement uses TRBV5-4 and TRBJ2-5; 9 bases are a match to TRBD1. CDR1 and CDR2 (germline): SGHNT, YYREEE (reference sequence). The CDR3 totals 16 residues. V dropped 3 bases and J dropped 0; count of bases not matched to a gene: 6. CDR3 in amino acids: CASSYRTGVNQETQYF. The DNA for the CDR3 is TGTGCCAGCAGCTATAGGACAGGGGTCAACCAAGAGACCCAGTACTTC.

CDR3 sequence reads: CASSIGTGTEAFF. In nucleotides, the CDR3 is TGTGCCAGTAGTATCGGGACAGGGACTGAAGCTTTCTTT. The chain employs TRBV19 and TRBJ1-1; 9 bases are a match to TRBD1. The J segment lost 5 bases and the V segment lost 3 bases, leaving 1 base of the junction unmatched. The length of the CDR3 is 13 residues. Per germline, CDR1 LNHDA and CDR2 SQIVND (reference sequence). The variable domain in full, with the rest retrieved from reference TRBV19 and TRBJ1-1, is DGGITQSPKYLFRKEGQNVTLSCEQNLNHDAMYWYRQDPGQGLRLIYYSQIVNDFQKGDIAEGYSVSREKKESFPLTVTSAQKNPTAFYLCASSIGTGTEAFFGQGTRLTVV.

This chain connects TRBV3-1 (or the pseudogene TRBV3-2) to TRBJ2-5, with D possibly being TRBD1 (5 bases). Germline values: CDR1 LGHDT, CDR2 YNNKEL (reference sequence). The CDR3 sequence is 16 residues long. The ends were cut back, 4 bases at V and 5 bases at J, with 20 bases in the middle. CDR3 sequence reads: CASSPSFGRVGETQYF. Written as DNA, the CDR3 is TGTGCCAGCAGCCCCTCGTTCGGCAGGGTAGGGGAGACCCAGTACTTC.